A single sample is the source of the 18 T cell receptor beta chains below, sequenced in a study of CD8 T cells in Susac syndrome. Random hexamers were used to reverse transcribe the RNA input (roughly 0.5 to 1 ug). Each CDR3 protein is one row after TCRdb ran MiXCR on the immunoSEQ multiplex PCR reads. The sample lists about 240,000 distinct CDR3 sequences; almost 97% were seen once. Sequences were obtained from CD4+ T cells from PBMCs. The receptors shown here come from a human donor with Susac syndrome.

The chain joins TRBV3-1 to TRBJ2-1, with a possible D match to TRBD2 (6 bases). This CDR3 spans 17 amino acids. CDR1 is LGHDT and CDR2 is YNNKEL in the germline V gene (reference sequence). V was clipped by 5 bases and J by 7 bases, with 24 bases between them. The chain's CDR3 is CASSTHPSVPRGNEQFF. In nucleotides, the CDR3 is TGTGCCAGCAGCACTCACCCTAGCGTACCCCGAGGGAATGAGCAGTTCTTC.

The chain employs TRBV20-1 and TRBJ2-7; 8 bases are a match to TRBD1. Germline lookup yields CDR1 DFQATT and CDR2 SNEGSKA (reference sequence). There are 13 residues in the CDR3. The junction had 5 bases not matched to a gene; V was cut back by 4 bases and J by 3 bases. The CDR3 loop reads CSAIDRGGYEQYF. The CDR3 coding sequence is TGCAGTGCTATCGACAGGGGTGGCTACGAGCAGTACTTC.

The CDR3 DNA reads TGCGCCAGCAGCCAGCAACCGGGACAGGGGGCGCAGGGCTACACCTTC. This gives the protein CASSQQPGQGAQGYTF. The V call is TRBV4-1, the J call TRBJ1-2; 12 bases match TRBD1. Looked up from germline, CDR1 is MGHRA and CDR2 is YSYEKL. This CDR3 region has 16 residues. The V and J ends lost 3 bases and 8 bases, in that order; junction bases with no gene match: 10.

The chain is built from TRBV6-1 and TRBJ1-2; D not resolved. The germline V and J ends were trimmed by 5 bases and 3 bases, with 19 bases remaining between them. This CDR3 spans 16 amino acids. Germline V lookup: CDR1 MNHNS, CDR2 SASEGT. CDR3 sequence reads: CASSSGRTANDYGYTF. CDR3 nucleotides: TGTGCCAGCAGTAGCGGACGGACGGCTAACGACTATGGCTACACCTTC.

This clonotype has a single count. This chain connects TRBV15 to TRBJ2-7; TRBD1 is a possible D gene (6 bases). V lost 3 bases and J lost 4, with 10 bases in between. CDR1 is LNHNV, CDR2 YYDKDF, per germline (reference sequence). This CDR3 is 13 amino acids long. CDR3 sequence reads: CATSSLQGYEQYF. For the CDR3, the DNA is TGTGCCACCAGCAGTCTCCAGGGGTACGAGCAGTACTTC.

This clonotype turned up a few times. This chain links TRBV12-3 or TRBV12-4 with TRBJ2-1, with a possible D match to TRBD2 (5 bases). V shed 5 bases and J shed 5 bases, with 10 bases lying between them. The CDR3 loop spans 13 amino acids. CDR3 sequence (DNA): TGTGCCAGCAGTCTCAGACTAAACAATGAGCAGTTCTTC. It codes for CASSLRLNNEQFF.

This chain uses TRBV4-1 with TRBJ1-1; D is ambiguous. Germline V lookup: CDR1 MGHRA, CDR2 YSYEKL. The CDR3 runs 13 residues. Trimming removed 0 bases from V and 4 bases from J, with 6 bases in between. CDR3 coding DNA: TGCGCCAGCAGCCAAGATCTTCGCACTGAAGCTTTCTTT. It yields the protein CASSQDLRTEAFF.

The chain combines TRBV7-2 with TRBJ2-2, with D perhaps matching TRBD1 or TRBD2 (6 bases each). The CDR3 consists of 15 residues. CDR1 is SGHTA and CDR2 is FQGNSA in the germline V gene. V was clipped by 4 bases and J by 4 bases, with 13 bases between them. The CDR3 region is CASSWRGSGTGELFF. CDR3 sequence (DNA): TGTGCCAGCAGCTGGAGGGGGAGTGGCACCGGGGAGCTGTTTTTT.

The V and J genes are TRBV7-9 and TRBJ2-2, with D hard to call. Trimming stripped 5 bases from V and 5 bases from J, with 12 bases between. The CDR3 is 14 amino acids. CDR1 and CDR2 from the germline V gene are SEHNR and FQNEAQ (reference sequence). CDR3 in DNA: TGTGCCAGCAGCCCCACCTCCGTGACCGGGGAGCTGTTTTTT. This sequence encodes CASSPTSVTGELFF.

J is TRBJ1-5 and V is TRBV10-1, with 9 bases lining up with TRBD1. Germline CDR1 and CDR2: WNHNN and SYGVQD (reference sequence). The CDR3 totals 15 residues. V was clipped by 6 bases and J by 5 bases; unmatched bases: 8. CDR3 DNA sequence: TGCGCCAGCAGGGGGGGGACAGGGATTGATCAGCCCCAGCATTTT. Translation gives CASRGGTGIDQPQHF.

The genes are TRBV30 and TRBJ1-1; D is possibly TRBD1 (5 bases). Germline assignment: CDR1 GTSNPN and CDR2 SVGIG (reference sequence). V shed 5 bases and J shed 5 bases, with 18 bases lying between them. CDR3 length: 14 amino acids. DNA for the CDR3: TGTGCCTGGGACAAAGCGGGGCTAGGTACTGAAGCTTTCTTT. Protein: CAWDKAGLGTEAFF. Using reference TRBV30 and TRBJ1-1 for the parts outside the CDR3, the full variable domain is SQTIHQWPATLVQPVGSPLSLECTVEGTSNPNLYWYRQAAGRGLQLLFYSVGIGQISSEVPQNLSASRPQDRQFILSSKKLLLSDSGFYLCAWDKAGLGTEAFFGQGTRLTVV.

This clonotype has more than one count but fewer than ten. The chain recombines TRBV14 with TRBJ2-7; D tentatively fits TRBD1 or TRBD2 (7 bases each). The ends were cut back, 4 bases at V and 2 bases at J, with 15 bases in the middle. The CDR3 spans 15 residues. Per the germline V gene, CDR1 is SGHDN and CDR2 is FVKESK. Here the CDR3 DNA reads TGTGCCAGCAGCCGCTCAGGGGGGGGAACCTACGAGCAGTACTTC. This sequence encodes CASSRSGGGTYEQYF.

J is TRBJ2-1 and V is TRBV20-1; the match to TRBD2 covers 13 bases. The CDR3 has 14 residues. V shed 3 bases, J shed 8 bases, and the junction held 4 bases outside the gene matches. Germline V gene data show CDR1 as DFQATT and CDR2 as SNEGSKA (reference sequence). CDR3 protein: CSARGLAGNHEQFF. In DNA form, the CDR3 reads TGCAGTGCTAGGGGACTAGCGGGAAACCATGAGCAGTTCTTC.

The rearrangement links TRBV3-1 to TRBJ1-1, with D hard to call. Between the trimmed V and J ends, which lost 2 bases and 1 base, there was a span of 8 bases. CDR1 and CDR2 from the germline V gene are LGHDT and YNNKEL (reference sequence). The CDR3 runs 14 residues. The CDR3 DNA follows: TGTGCCAGCAGCCAACCGTCAAGGAACACTGAAGCTTTCTTT. This encodes CASSQPSRNTEAFF.

The chain couples TRBV6-1 to TRBJ2-7, with a possible D match to TRBD2 (6 bases). V lost 6 bases to trimming and J lost 3 bases, with 21 bases between them. This CDR3 comprises 16 residues. Germline-derived CDR1 and CDR2 are MNHNS and SASEGT. The DNA of the CDR3 is TGTGCCAGCAGAGAGTATGGTGCGATGCGGGGCTACGAGCAGTACTTC. Translated, it gives CASREYGAMRGYEQYF.

This clonotype has just one count. The gene calls are TRBV5-1 and TRBJ2-1; 8 bases map to TRBD2. The CDR3 sequence is 15 residues long. Unmatched junction bases numbered 4, after V lost 4 bases and J lost 1 base. Looked up from germline, CDR1 is SGHRS and CDR2 is YFSETQ. CDR3 loop: CASSEVAGSYNEQFF. CDR3 sequence (DNA): TGCGCCAGCAGCGAGGTAGCGGGATCCTACAATGAGCAGTTCTTC.

The rearrangement joins TRBV3-1 to TRBJ2-7; 7 nucleotides match TRBD1. The CDR3 is 14 residues long. J lost 6 bases, V lost 4 bases, and 9 bases had no gene match. Germline lookup yields CDR1 LGHDT and CDR2 YNNKEL (reference sequence). The CDR3: CASSPRTRTGEQYF. CDR3 DNA sequence: TGTGCCAGCAGCCCAAGAACTCGGACAGGCGAGCAGTACTTC.

The J gene is TRBJ1-1, the V gene TRBV12-3 or TRBV12-4; D unresolved. The CDR3 is 13 residues long. V was shortened by 8 bases and J by 7 bases, with 17 bases between the two germline ends. In DNA form, the CDR3 reads TGTGCCAGCCCAGGAGTCGGGGAGGATGAAGCTTTCTTT. Translating it yields CASPGVGEDEAFF.